This T cell receptor beta chain was recovered during a study of cytomegalovirus exposure and HLA in healthy donors. Turning to the study itself: Assignment to the Caucasian-associated ancestry cluster applied to approximately 80% of the approximately 400 genotyped donors.

Use of 60 Vbeta and 13 Jbeta primers characterized the PCR. Profiling relied on immunoSEQ multiplex PCR, and the TCRdb table lists in-frame clones only, not all of them. The sample records just under 150,000 clones, roughly 80% being singletons. Study outcomes and limitations: Across HLA loci, a later analysis found differing TCR association rates, with DRB1 most and HLA-C fewest.

A word on this clone: Its antigen is still unknown. The junction departs from germline at one end; a sequencing error may be responsible.

CDR1 and CDR2 from the germline V gene are SGHTA and FQGTGA. The CDR3 has 13 residues. This clonotype originated in a woman aged 25 to 39 in good health and CMV-seronegative. The chain recombines TRBV7-3 with TRBJ2-5; no clear D. Material: PBMCs. The CDR3 reads CASSSDPQKTQYF. In DNA, the CDR3 is TGTGCCAGCAGCTCAGATCCCCAAAAGACCCAGTACTTC.